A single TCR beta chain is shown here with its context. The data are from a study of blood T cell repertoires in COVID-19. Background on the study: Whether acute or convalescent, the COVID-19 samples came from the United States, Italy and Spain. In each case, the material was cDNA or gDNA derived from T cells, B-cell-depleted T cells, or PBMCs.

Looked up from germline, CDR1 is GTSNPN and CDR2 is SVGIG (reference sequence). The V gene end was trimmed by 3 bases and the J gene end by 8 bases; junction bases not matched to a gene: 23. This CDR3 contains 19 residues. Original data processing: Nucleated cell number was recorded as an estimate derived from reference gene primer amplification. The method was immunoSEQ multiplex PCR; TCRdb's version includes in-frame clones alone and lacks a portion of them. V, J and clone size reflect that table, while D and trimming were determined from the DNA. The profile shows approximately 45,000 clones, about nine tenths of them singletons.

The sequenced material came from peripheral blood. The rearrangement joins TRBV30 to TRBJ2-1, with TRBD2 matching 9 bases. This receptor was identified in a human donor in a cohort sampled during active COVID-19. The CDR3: CAWREQLPHGTSKVHEQFF. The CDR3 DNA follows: TGTGCCTGGAGAGAACAACTTCCACACGGGACTAGCAAGGTCCATGAGCAGTTCTTC. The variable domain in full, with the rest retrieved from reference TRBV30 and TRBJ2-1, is SQTIHQWPATLVQPVGSPLSLECTVEGTSNPNLYWYRQAAGRGLQLLFYSVGIGQISSEVPQNLSASRPQDRQFILSSKKLLLSDSGFYLCAWREQLPHGTSKVHEQFFGPGTRLTVL.